These T cell receptor beta chains were read from a single sample in a study of blood T cell repertoires in COVID-19. The protocol was immunoSEQ multiplex PCR, while the TCRdb copy is restricted to in-frame clones and leaves out a portion. The sample gives tens of thousands of clones, 65% to 80% of which show up once; 15% to 20% is in the top ten. The sample consisted of peripheral blood. Receptor source: a man younger than 45 with COVID-19, enrolled during active disease. CDR3s include the opening cysteine and the closing phenylalanine or tryptophan. The D gene is left open where the match is weak. Only some rows state a clone size, as once, few, many or a class for expanded clones.

V	J	D	size	DNA	CDR3
TRBV3-1/TRBV3-2	TRBJ1-2	TRBD1	NA	TGTGCCAGCAGTCGTACAGGGGGCCATGGCTACACCTTC	CASSRTGGHGYTF
TRBV6-5	TRBJ2-3	NA	NA	TGTGCCAGCATCAGCGGGCAGGACACAGATACGCAGTATTTT	CASISGQDTDTQYF
TRBV5-6	TRBJ2-3	NA	NA	TGTGCCAGCAGCTCATCGACAGAGCATTCCACAGATACGCAGTATTTT	CASSSSTEHSTDTQYF
TRBV7-3	TRBJ2-1	TRBD1	NA	TGTGCCAGCAGCCTGGACAGGGTGCTCAACAATGAGCAGTTCTTC	CASSLDRVLNNEQFF
TRBV7-9	TRBJ1-2	TRBD1	NA	TGTGCCAGCAGCCCGGGACAGGCCTATGGCTACACCTTC	CASSPGQAYGYTF
TRBV6-5	TRBJ2-1	TRBD2	NA	TGTGCCAGCAGCAGACTAGCGGCCAACAATGAGCAGTTCTTC	CASSRLAANNEQFF
TRBV28	TRBJ2-5	TRBD2	NA	TGTGCCAGCAGGGGGATCGGGGTAGCGGGAGGGCCACTGCGTCAAGAGACCCAGTACTTC	CASRGIGVAGGPLRQETQYF
TRBV28	TRBJ2-2	NA	NA	TGTGCCAGCAGTTTTTGGGGCAGAGTAACCTCCGGGGAGCTGTTTTTT	CASSFWGRVTSGELFF
TRBV7-9	TRBJ1-1	TRBD1	NA	TGTGCCAGCAGCCCCAGGACAGGGATGAACACTGAAGCTTTCTTT	CASSPRTGMNTEAFF
TRBV11-2	TRBJ2-6	NA	NA	TGTGCCAGCAGCTTAGCCCGGGGACAAGGGGCGGAAGGGGCCAACGTCCTGACTTTC	CASSLARGQGAEGANVLTF
TRBV6-5	TRBJ1-4	NA	NA	TGTGCCAGCAGCTTCCGACAGGCAACTAATGAAAAACTGTTTTTT	CASSFRQATNEKLFF
TRBV7-3	TRBJ2-2	NA	few	TGTGCCAGCAGCCCACAGAGCACCGGGGAGCTGTTTTTT	CASSPQSTGELFF
TRBV19	TRBJ1-3	NA	once	TGTGCCAGTAGATCCATGGCGGGACGCGAGCTAGTCTTCTCTGGAAACACCATATATTTT	CASRSMAGRELVFSGNTIYF
TRBV7-8	TRBJ2-7	NA	NA	TGTGCCAGCAGCTCCCGGACATTTCGAAGCGAGCAGTACTTC	CASSSRTFRSEQYF
TRBV5-1	TRBJ2-4	TRBD1	NA	TGCGCCAGCAGGCTACAGGGGGCTGAAAACATTCAGTACTTC	CASRLQGAENIQYF
TRBV28	TRBJ2-3	NA	NA	TGTGCCAGCAGTTTCCCCACTTCGCGGTTGGATTTGACAGATACGCAGTATTTT	CASSFPTSRLDLTDTQYF
TRBV6-5	TRBJ1-1	TRBD1	once	TGTGCCAGCAGTTACGGGACAGAGCACACTGAAGCTTTCTTT	CASSYGTEHTEAFF
TRBV21-1	TRBJ2-7	NA	NA	TGTGCCAGCAGCAAAGGGCGGACTAGCGGGAGGCGACCCTACGAGCAGTACTTC	CASSKGRTSGRRPYEQYF
TRBV7-2	TRBJ2-5	TRBD2	NA	TGTGCCAGCAGTAGCGGGGGGAGAAGGGAAGAGACCCAGTACTTC	CASSSGGRREETQYF
TRBV2	TRBJ1-5	NA	NA	TGTGCCAGCACCCAGGGTTTGAGCAATCAGCCCCAGCATTTT	CASTQGLSNQPQHF
TRBV2	TRBJ2-1	TRBD2	NA	TGTGCCAGCGGGGGGGATCCCTACAATGAGCAGTTCTTC	CASGGDPYNEQFF
TRBV9	TRBJ2-1	TRBD2	NA	TGTGCCAGCAGCGTAGCCAGCGGGGGGTACAATGAGCAGTTCTTC	CASSVASGGYNEQFF
TRBV5-1	TRBJ1-3	NA	NA	TGCGCCAGCAGCTTCGACAGCTCTGGAAACACCATATATTTT	CASSFDSSGNTIYF
TRBV18	TRBJ1-6	TRBD1	once	TGTGCCAGCTCCCTCCCCGGACAGGGTATTGGTTCACCCCTCCACTTT	CASSLPGQGIGSPLHF
TRBV11-3	TRBJ1-1	NA	NA	TGTGCCAGCAGCTTAGATCAAGGGGATTCGATGACGAGCACTGAAGCTTTCTTT	CASSLDQGDSMTSTEAFF
TRBV27	TRBJ2-7	TRBD1	NA	TGTGCCAGCAGGCACCTCCGGGACAGGAATTACGAGCAGTACTTC	CASRHLRDRNYEQYF
TRBV14	TRBJ2-3	NA	NA	TGTGCCAGCAGCCAATCGGTTGATACGCAGTATTTT	CASSQSVDTQYF
TRBV20-1	TRBJ2-1	NA	NA	TGCAGTGTTCGGGACTACAATGAGCAGTTCTTC	CSVRDYNEQFF
TRBV30	TRBJ2-7	NA	NA	TGTGCCTGGAGTTTCGGACAGAGAGGTTACGAGCAGTACTTC	CAWSFGQRGYEQYF
TRBV10-3	TRBJ1-2	NA	NA	TGTGCCATCACGGGGGGTCAAGGGGGCTATGGCTACACCTTC	CAITGGQGGYGYTF
TRBV27	TRBJ1-4	NA	once	TGTGCCAGCAGTTTAAGGGGAAGCAGAGGCGAAAAACTGTTTTTT	CASSLRGSRGEKLFF
TRBV4-1	TRBJ1-6	TRBD1	NA	TGCGCCAGCAGCCAAGGGGAAGGGGGGACAGTCGGTGGTTCACCCCTCCACTTT	CASSQGEGGTVGGSPLHF
TRBV18	TRBJ1-3	NA	NA	TGTGCCAGCTCACCCTCAGGGATACAGGGAAACACCATATATTTT	CASSPSGIQGNTIYF
TRBV27	TRBJ2-3	NA	NA	TGTGCCAGCAGTTTAAGTTCTCTAGCGAATACGCAGTATTTT	CASSLSSLANTQYF
TRBV9	TRBJ2-2	TRBD1	NA	TGTGCCAGCAGCGTAGAGGGACAGGGATCCGGGGAGCTGTTTTTT	CASSVEGQGSGELFF
TRBV24-1	TRBJ2-7	TRBD2	NA	TGTGCCACCAGTCCCGGGACTAGCGGGAGTGAGAGCTCCTACGAGCAGTACTTC	CATSPGTSGSESSYEQYF
TRBV27	TRBJ1-6	TRBD1	NA	TGTGCCAGCAGTTTAGGGACAGGGGGCGGGTCACCCCTCCACTTT	CASSLGTGGGSPLHF
TRBV9	TRBJ1-6	TRBD1	NA	TGTGCCAGCAGCACCCGGGACAGGGGAGATTCACCCCTCCACTTT	CASSTRDRGDSPLHF
TRBV5-1	TRBJ2-7	TRBD1	many	TGCGCCAGCAACAGGGGGGATAACTACGAGCAGTACTTC	CASNRGDNYEQYF
TRBV14	TRBJ2-3	TRBD1	once	TGTGCCAGCAACCAAGATACAGGGGGTGCGGCAGATACGCAGTATTTT	CASNQDTGGAADTQYF
TRBV4-1	TRBJ2-5	TRBD2	NA	TGCGCCAGCAGCCAAGATAGAAGCGGGGGGGCCTTAGAGACCCAGTACTTC	CASSQDRSGGALETQYF
TRBV18	TRBJ1-2	NA	once	TGTGCCAGCTCACCCCCCTATGGGCGTAACTATGGCTACACCTTC	CASSPPYGRNYGYTF
TRBV18	TRBJ2-3	NA	NA	TGTGCCAGCTTACTGTCTAGCACAGATACGCAGTATTTT	CASLLSSTDTQYF
TRBV19	TRBJ2-7	NA	NA	TGTGCCAGTAGTATAGGATCCGGTTACGAGCAGTACTTC	CASSIGSGYEQYF
TRBV7-2	TRBJ1-2	NA	NA	TGTGCCAGCAGCCCGATTGTAGGGGTGCGCAACTATGGCTACACCTTC	CASSPIVGVRNYGYTF
TRBV6-5	TRBJ2-1	TRBD1	NA	TGTGCCAGCAGCAGCCGACAGGGGAAACGTAATGAGCAGTTCTTC	CASSSRQGKRNEQFF
TRBV5-6	TRBJ1-2	NA	once	TGTGCCAGCAGCTGGGGGGGTGGCTACACCTTC	CASSWGGGYTF
TRBV15	TRBJ2-2	TRBD2	NA	TGTGCCACCAGCAGAGACCCCGAACTAGCGGGAGGGCCGGGCACCGGGGAGCTGTTTTTT	CATSRDPELAGGPGTGELFF
TRBV5-6	TRBJ1-1	NA	NA	TGTGCCAGCAGCTTTCAGGAATGGTTTTCGGCCACTGAAGCTTTCTTT	CASSFQEWFSATEAFF
TRBV7-2	TRBJ2-5	TRBD2	NA	TGTGCCAGCAGCTTAAGCGGGGGGGAAGAGACCCAGTACTTC	CASSLSGGEETQYF
TRBV29-1	TRBJ2-5	TRBD1	NA	TGCAGCGCAAACAGGGGTCTCCAAGAGACCCAGTACTTC	CSANRGLQETQYF
TRBV12-3/TRBV12-4	TRBJ1-2	NA	NA	TGTGCCAGCAGTAACAGGGACAACTATGGCTACACCTTC	CASSNRDNYGYTF
TRBV28	TRBJ2-2	NA	NA	TGTGCCAGCAGTTACAGGAACACCGGGGAGCTGTTTTTT	CASSYRNTGELFF